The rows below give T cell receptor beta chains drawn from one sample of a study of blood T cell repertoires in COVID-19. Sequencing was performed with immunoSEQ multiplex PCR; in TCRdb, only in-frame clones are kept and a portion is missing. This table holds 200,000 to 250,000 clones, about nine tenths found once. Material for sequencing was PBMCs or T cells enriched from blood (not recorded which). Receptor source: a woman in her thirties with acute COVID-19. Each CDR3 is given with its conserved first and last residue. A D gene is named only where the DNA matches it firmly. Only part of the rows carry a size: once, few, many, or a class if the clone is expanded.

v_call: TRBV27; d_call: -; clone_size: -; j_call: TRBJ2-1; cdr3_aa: CASSFFRGPGDEQFF; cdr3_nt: TGTGCCAGCAGTTTTTTCCGAGGGCCAGGGGATGAGCAGTTCTTC
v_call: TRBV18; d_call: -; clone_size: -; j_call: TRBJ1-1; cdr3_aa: CASSPPGLGTEAFF; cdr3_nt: TGTGCCAGCTCACCCCCGGGACTGGGCACTGAAGCTTTCTTT
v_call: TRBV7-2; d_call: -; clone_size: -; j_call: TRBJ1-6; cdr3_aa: CASSSPYSPLHF; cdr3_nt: TGTGCCAGCAGCAGCCCATATTCACCCCTCCACTTT
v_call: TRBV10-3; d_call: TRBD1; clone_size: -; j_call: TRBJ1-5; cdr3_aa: CAISATGSNQPQHF; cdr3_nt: TGTGCCATCAGTGCGACAGGGAGCAATCAGCCCCAGCATTTT
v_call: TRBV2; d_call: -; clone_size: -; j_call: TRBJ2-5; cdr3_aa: CASSPLGQSEETQYF; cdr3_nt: TGTGCCAGCAGCCCGTTGGGGCAGAGCGAAGAGACCCAGTACTTC
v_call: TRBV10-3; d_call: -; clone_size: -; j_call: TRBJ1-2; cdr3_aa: CAISFGSETTNYGYTF; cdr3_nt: TGTGCCATCAGTTTCGGGTCGGAAACCACCAACTATGGCTACACCTTC
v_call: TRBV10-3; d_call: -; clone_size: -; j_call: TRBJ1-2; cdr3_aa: CAISDIVKTTGSGYTF; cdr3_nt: TGTGCCATCAGTGACATAGTAAAAACCACAGGGTCTGGCTACACCTTC
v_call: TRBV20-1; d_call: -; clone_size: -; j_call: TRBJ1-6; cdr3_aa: CSASGRGGNNSPLHF; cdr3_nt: TGCAGTGCCAGTGGCAGAGGGGGTAATAATTCACCCCTCCACTTT
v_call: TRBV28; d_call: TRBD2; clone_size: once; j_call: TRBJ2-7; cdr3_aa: CASSLLAGAPYF; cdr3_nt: TGTGCCAGCAGTTTACTAGCGGGAGCCCCGTACTTC
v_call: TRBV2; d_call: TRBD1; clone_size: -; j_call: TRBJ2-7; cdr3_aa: CAIVVQGETYEQYF; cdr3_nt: TGTGCCATCGTGGTACAGGGGGAGACCTACGAGCAGTACTTC
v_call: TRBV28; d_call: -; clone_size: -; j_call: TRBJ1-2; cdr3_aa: CASSPPGRQGIGYTF; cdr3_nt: TGTGCCAGCAGTCCTCCTGGCAGGCAGGGTATCGGCTACACCTTC
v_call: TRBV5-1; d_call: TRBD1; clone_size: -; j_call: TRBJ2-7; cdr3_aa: CASSLGATGAYEQYF; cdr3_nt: TGCGCCAGCAGCTTGGGGGCGACAGGGGCCTACGAGCAGTACTTC
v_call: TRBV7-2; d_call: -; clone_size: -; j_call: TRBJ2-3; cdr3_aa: CASSVRQTNTQYF; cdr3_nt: TGTGCCAGCAGCGTCCGACAGACGAATACGCAGTATTTT
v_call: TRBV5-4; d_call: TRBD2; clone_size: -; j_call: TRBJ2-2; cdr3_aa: CASSLDSGGTGELFF; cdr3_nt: TGTGCCAGCAGCTTGGACAGCGGGGGTACCGGGGAGCTGTTTTTT
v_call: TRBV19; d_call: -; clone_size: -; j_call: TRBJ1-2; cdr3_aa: CASSSGLESNYGYTF; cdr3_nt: TGTGCCAGTAGTTCAGGACTTGAGTCTAACTATGGCTACACCTTC
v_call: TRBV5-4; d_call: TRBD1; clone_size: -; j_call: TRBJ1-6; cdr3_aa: CASRTGTGDKVPLHF; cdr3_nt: TGTGCCAGCAGGACCGGGACAGGGGATAAGGTTCCCCTCCACTTT
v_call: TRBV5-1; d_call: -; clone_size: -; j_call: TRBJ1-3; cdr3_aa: CASSLTGGSGNTIYF; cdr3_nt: TGCGCCAGCAGCTTGACGGGGGGCTCTGGAAACACCATATATTTT
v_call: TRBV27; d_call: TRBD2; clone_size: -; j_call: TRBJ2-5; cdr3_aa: CASSRGRQLAGGYQETQYF; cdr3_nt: TGTGCCAGCAGTCGGGGTCGACAACTAGCGGGGGGGTACCAAGAGACCCAGTACTTC
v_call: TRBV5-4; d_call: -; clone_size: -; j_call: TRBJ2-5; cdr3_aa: CASSLDLGGVQETQYF; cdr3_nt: TGTGCCAGCAGCTTGGATTTAGGGGGTGTCCAAGAGACCCAGTACTTC
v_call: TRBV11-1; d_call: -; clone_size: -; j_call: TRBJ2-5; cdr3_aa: CASSLEAAQTQYF; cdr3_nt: TGTGCCAGCAGCTTGGAGGCAGCACAGACCCAGTACTTC
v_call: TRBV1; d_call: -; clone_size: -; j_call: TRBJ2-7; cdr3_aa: CTSSQDRIAGAWDYEQYF; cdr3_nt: TGCACCAGCAGCCAAGATCGGATAGCGGGAGCGTGGGATTACGAGCAGTACTTC
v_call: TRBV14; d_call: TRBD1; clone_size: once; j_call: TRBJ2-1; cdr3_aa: CASSQDWGQGNYNEQFF; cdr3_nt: TGTGCCAGCAGCCAAGATTGGGGACAGGGGAATTACAATGAGCAGTTCTTC
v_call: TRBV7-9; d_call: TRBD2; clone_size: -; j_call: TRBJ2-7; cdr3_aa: CASTASTGGSGLEQYF; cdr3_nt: TGTGCCAGCACTGCCTCAACCGGTGGTAGCGGGCTCGAGCAGTACTTC
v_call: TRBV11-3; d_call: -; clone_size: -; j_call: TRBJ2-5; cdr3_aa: CASSIRGEIETQYF; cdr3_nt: TGTGCCAGCAGCATTAGGGGTGAAATAGAGACCCAGTACTTC
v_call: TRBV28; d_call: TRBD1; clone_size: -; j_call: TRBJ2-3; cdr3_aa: CASSLPGTGFNTDTQYF; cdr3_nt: TGTGCCAGCAGTTTGCCTGGGACAGGGTTCAACACAGATACGCAGTATTTT
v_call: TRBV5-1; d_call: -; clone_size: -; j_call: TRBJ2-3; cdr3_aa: CASPGGRDTDTQYF; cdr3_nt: TGCGCCAGCCCGGGCGGCAGGGACACAGATACGCAGTATTTT
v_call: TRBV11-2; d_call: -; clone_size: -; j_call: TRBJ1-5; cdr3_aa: CASSPGRGQPQHF; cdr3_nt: TGTGCCAGCAGCCCCGGGAGGGGCCAGCCCCAGCATTTT
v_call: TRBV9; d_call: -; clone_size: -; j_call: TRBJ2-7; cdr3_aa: CASSVSPSEAYEQYF; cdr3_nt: TGTGCCAGCAGCGTATCCCCTAGCGAAGCCTACGAGCAGTACTTC
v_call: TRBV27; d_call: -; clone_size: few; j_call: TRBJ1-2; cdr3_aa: CASSLYAGRNYGYTF; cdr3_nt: TGTGCCAGCAGTTTATATGCAGGGCGTAACTATGGCTACACCTTC
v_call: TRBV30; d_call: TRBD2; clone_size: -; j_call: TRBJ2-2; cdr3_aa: CAWSSLAGGNTGELFF; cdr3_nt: TGTGCCTGGAGTTCACTAGCGGGGGGGAACACCGGGGAGCTGTTTTTT
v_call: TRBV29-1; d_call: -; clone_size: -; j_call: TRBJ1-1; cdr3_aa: CSGWTVGMNTEAFF; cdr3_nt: TGCAGCGGATGGACAGTGGGGATGAACACTGAAGCTTTCTTT
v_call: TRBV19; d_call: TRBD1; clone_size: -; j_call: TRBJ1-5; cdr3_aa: CASRAPRNRGGSNQPQHF; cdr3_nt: TGTGCCAGTCGTGCCCCCAGGAACCGAGGGGGCAGCAATCAGCCCCAGCATTTT
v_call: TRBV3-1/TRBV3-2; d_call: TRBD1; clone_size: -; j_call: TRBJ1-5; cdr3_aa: CASGTGGGQPQHF; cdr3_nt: TGTGCCAGCGGAACAGGGGGCGGTCAGCCCCAGCATTTT
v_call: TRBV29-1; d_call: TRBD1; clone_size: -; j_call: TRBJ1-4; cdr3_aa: CSVEDGQGVNEKLFF; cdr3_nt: TGCAGCGTTGAAGACGGACAGGGAGTAAATGAAAAACTGTTTTTT
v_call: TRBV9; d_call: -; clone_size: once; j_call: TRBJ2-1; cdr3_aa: CASSPTGTLSYNEQFF; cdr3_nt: TGTGCCAGCAGCCCCACCGGGACTCTTTCCTACAATGAGCAGTTCTTC
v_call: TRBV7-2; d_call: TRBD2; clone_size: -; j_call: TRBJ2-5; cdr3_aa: CASSFLTGGQETQYF; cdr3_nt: TGTGCCAGCAGCTTTCTGACGGGAGGGCAAGAGACCCAGTACTTC
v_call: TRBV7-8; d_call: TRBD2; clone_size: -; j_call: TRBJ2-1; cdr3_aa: CASSNQAGGPDEQFF; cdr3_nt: TGTGCCAGCAGCAACCAGGCGGGAGGGCCTGATGAGCAGTTCTTC
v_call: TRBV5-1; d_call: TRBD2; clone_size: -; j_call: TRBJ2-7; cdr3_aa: CASRRGGREDEQYF; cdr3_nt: TGCGCCAGCAGGCGCGGGGGGCGGGAGGACGAGCAGTACTTC